This T cell receptor (beta chain) appears in the sequencing data of a study of blood T cell repertoires in COVID-19. The method was immunoSEQ multiplex PCR; TCRdb's version includes in-frame clones alone and lacks a portion of them. The sample lists approximately 220,000 clones; 65% to 90% were seen once. This CDR3 spans 13 amino acids. V lost 4 bases to trimming and J lost 2 bases, with 10 bases between them. The V gene's germline CDR1 is SGHRS and CDR2 YFSETQ. This chain uses TRBV5-1 with TRBJ2-7; tentatively, D is TRBD1 (6 bases). The receptor comes from a woman in her 70s with acute or convalescent COVID-19. Sequenced: peripheral blood. This CDR3 is CASSLDRTYEQYF. DNA of the CDR3: TGCGCCAGCAGCCTGGACAGAACCTACGAGCAGTACTTC.